What follows is one TCR beta chain and its context. Trimming removed 7 bases from V and 6 bases from J, with 15 bases in between. The CDR3 is 14 residues long. Germline V gene lookup returns CDR1 SGHAT and CDR2 FQNNGV. Sequencing used immunoSEQ multiplex PCR; TCRdb keeps in-frame clones, though not all of them. Of approximately 110,000 clones in the sample, about 85% were seen once. These data come from a study of PD-L1 blockade in urothelial cancer. Study-wide context: Atezolizumab 1,200 mg was given intravenously every 3 weeks, starting 2014. Blood analysis took place 3 weeks (second dose) and 6 weeks after treatment start.

The specimen comprised PBMCs, sampled around atezolizumab (anti-PD-L1) treatment. The sequence came from a man aged 45 to 65 with urothelial cancer. The chain is built from TRBV11-2 and TRBJ2-2; tentative D call: TRBD2 (6 bases). The CDR3 DNA is TGTGCCAGCACCCTAGTTGCGGGGCCCGGGGAGCTGTTTTTT. Translation gives CASTLVAGPGELFF.